This TCR beta chain stems from a study of cytomegalovirus exposure and HLA in healthy donors. With regard to this clone: The antigen remains undetermined.

Findings and limits, study-wide: In vitro testing confirmed three CMV-associated chains as specific for CMV antigens. With high specificity and sensitivity, the classifier reportedly diagnosed cytomegalovirus status.

Profiling relied on immunoSEQ multiplex PCR, and the TCRdb table lists in-frame clones only, not all of them. The table shows approximately 120,000 clones, with roughly 90% occurring only once. Germline values: CDR1 LGHNA, CDR2 YNFKEQ. Trimming took off 0 bases at V and 2 bases at J, with 16 bases between the two ends. The CDR3 spans 17 residues. Sequenced input: PBMCs. This TCR was recovered from a woman aged 18 to 35 in good health and CMV-seronegative. This chain uses TRBV4-2 with TRBJ2-5, with a weak D call TRBD2 (6 bases). The CDR3 DNA sequence: TGTGCCAGCAGCCAAGACCCGGCCAGCGGGCTACAAGAGACCCAGTACTTC. The encoded protein is CASSQDPASGLQETQYF.